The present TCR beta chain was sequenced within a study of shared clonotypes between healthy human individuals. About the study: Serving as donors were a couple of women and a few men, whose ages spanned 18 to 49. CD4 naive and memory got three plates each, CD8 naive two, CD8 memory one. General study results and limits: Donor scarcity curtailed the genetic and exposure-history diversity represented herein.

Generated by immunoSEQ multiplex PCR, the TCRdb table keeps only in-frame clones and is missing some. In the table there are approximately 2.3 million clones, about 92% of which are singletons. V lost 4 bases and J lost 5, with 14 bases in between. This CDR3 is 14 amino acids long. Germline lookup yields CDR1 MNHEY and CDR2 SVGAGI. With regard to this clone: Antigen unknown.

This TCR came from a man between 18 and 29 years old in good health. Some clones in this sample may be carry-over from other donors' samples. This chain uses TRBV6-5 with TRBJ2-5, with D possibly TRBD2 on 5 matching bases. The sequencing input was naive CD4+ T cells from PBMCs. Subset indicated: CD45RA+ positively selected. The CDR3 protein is CASSWRLPGETQYF. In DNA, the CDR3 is TGTGCCAGCAGTTGGAGGTTACCTGGGGAGACCCAGTACTTC.